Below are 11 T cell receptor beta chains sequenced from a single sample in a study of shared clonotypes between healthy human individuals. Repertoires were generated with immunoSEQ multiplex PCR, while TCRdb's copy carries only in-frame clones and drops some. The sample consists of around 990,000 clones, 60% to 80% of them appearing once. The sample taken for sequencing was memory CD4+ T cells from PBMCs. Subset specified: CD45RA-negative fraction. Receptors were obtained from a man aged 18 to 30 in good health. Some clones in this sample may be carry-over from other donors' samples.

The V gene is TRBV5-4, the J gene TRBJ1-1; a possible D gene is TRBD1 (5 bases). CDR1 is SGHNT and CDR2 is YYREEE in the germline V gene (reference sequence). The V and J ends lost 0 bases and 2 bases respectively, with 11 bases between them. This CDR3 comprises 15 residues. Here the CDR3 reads CASSLGGTANTEAFF. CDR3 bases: TGTGCCAGCAGCTTGGGGGGGACGGCCAACACTGAAGCTTTCTTT. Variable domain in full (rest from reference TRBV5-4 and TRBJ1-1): ETGVTQSPTHLIKTRGQQVTLRCSSQSGHNTVSWYQQALGQGPQFIFQYYREEENGRGNFPPRFSGLQFPNYSSELNVNALELDDSALYLCASSLGGTANTEAFFGQGTRLTVV.

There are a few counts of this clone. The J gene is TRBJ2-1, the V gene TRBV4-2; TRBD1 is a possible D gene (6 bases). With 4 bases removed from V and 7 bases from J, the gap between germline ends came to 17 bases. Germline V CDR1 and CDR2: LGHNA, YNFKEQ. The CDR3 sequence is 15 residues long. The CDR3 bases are TGTGCCAGCAGCCGAGAAAACCAAGGGGGAAATGAGCAGTTCTTC. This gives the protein CASSRENQGGNEQFF.

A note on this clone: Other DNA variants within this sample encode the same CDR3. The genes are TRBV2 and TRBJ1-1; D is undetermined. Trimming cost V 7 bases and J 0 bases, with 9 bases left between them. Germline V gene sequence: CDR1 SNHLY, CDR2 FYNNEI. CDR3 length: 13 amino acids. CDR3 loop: CASTLSLNTEAFF. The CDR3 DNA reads TGTGCCAGCACCCTGTCTCTGAACACTGAAGCTTTCTTT.

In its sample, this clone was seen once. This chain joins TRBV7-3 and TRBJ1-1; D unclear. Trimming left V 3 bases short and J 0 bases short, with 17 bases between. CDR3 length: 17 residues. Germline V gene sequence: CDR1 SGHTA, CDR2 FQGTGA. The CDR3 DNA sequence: TGTGCCAGCAGCTTCTTGGGGAGGTCAGCTTTGAACACTGAAGCTTTCTTT. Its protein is CASSFLGRSALNTEAFF. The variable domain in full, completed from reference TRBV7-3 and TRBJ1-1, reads GAGVSQTPSNKVTEKGKYVELRCDPISGHTALYWYRQSLGQGPEFLIYFQGTGAADDSGLPNDRFFAVRPEGSVSTLKIQRTERGDSAVYLCASSFLGRSALNTEAFFGQGTRLTVV.

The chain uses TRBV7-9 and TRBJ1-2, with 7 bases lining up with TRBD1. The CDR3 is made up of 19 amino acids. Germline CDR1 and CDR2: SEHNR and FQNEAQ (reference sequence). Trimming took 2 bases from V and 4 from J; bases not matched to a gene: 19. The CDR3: CASSLIFSGQRGVGYGYTF. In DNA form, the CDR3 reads TGTGCCAGCAGCTTAATCTTTTCGGGACAGCGGGGGGTCGGCTATGGCTACACCTTC.

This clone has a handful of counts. CDR3 protein: CASSPVFSGANVLTF. The CDR3 coding sequence is TGTGCCAGCTCACCAGTTTTTTCTGGGGCCAACGTCCTGACTTTC. The chain joins TRBV18 to TRBJ2-6; unclear D gene. The germline V and J ends were trimmed by 2 bases and 1 base, with 6 bases remaining between them. The CDR3 extends over 15 amino acids. From germline, CDR1 is KGHSH and CDR2 LQKENI.

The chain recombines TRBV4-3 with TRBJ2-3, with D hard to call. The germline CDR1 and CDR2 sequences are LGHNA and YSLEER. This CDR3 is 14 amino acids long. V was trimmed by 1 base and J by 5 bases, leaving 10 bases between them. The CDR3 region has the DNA TGCGCCAGCAGCCAAGGGGGATTAGTAGATACGCAGTATTTT. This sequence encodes CASSQGGLVDTQYF.

DNA for the CDR3: TGCGCCAGCAGACGGGAGTTCGGGGCCAACGTCCTGACTTTC. Protein product: CASRREFGANVLTF. V usage is TRBV5-1 and J usage is TRBJ2-6, with a possible D match to TRBD2 (6 bases). The CDR3 loop spans 14 amino acids. Trimming shortened V by 5 bases and J by 4 bases, and 10 bases separated the two germline ends. The V gene's germline CDR1 is SGHRS and CDR2 YFSETQ.

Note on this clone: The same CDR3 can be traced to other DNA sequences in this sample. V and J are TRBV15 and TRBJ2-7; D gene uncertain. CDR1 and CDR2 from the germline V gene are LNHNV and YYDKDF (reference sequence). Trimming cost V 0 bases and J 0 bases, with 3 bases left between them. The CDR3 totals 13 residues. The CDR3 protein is CATSRDNSYEQYF. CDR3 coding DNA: TGTGCCACCAGCAGAGACAACTCCTACGAGCAGTACTTC.

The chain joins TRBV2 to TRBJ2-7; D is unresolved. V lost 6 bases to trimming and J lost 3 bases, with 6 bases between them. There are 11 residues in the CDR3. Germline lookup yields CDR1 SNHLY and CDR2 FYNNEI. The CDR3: CASRTVYEQYF. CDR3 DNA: TGTGCCAGCAGGACGGTCTACGAGCAGTACTTC.

The CDR3 coding sequence is TGCAGCGTTTACAGGGGCGAAAACGAGCAGTACTTC. Its protein is CSVYRGENEQYF. The V call is TRBV29-1, the J call TRBJ2-7, with 7 bases lining up with TRBD1. V dropped 5 bases and J dropped 5; count of bases not matched to a gene: 6. CDR1 and CDR2 from the germline V gene are SQVTM and ANQGSEA. The CDR3 is made up of 12 amino acids.